This is a list of T cell receptor beta chains from one sample in a study of technical replicates of blood from four donors. Assay used: immunoSEQ multiplex PCR; TCRdb lists only in-frame clones, some missing. The sample lists 79,000 or so clones, around nine tenths seen once, with under 0.5% in the top ten. Sample: T cells isolated from PBMCs. The receptor set was obtained from a human donor in good health. Both conserved end residues are part of each CDR3. A D gene is named only where the DNA matches it firmly. Not every row has a clone size; where given, it reads once, few, many or a size class.

clone_size	v_call	j_call	d_call	cdr3_nt	cdr3_aa
-	TRBV7-3	TRBJ2-7	-	TGTGCCAGCAGCGTGGACAGTAGCTCCTACGAGCAGTACTTC	CASSVDSSSYEQYF
-	TRBV6-5	TRBJ2-2	TRBD2	TGTGCCAGCAGTTACTCGGGACTAGCTAACACCGGGGAGCTGTTTTTT	CASSYSGLANTGELFF
-	TRBV4-1	TRBJ2-7	TRBD2	TGCGCCAGCAGCCAAGAATGGCTAGCGGGCCCCTACGAGCAGTACTTC	CASSQEWLAGPYEQYF
-	TRBV28	TRBJ2-7	-	TGTGCCAGCAGTAGCAACGGCTACGAGCAGTACTTC	CASSSNGYEQYF
-	TRBV9	TRBJ1-1	-	TGTGCCAGCAGCGTAGAAGGGGGAAACACTGAAGCTTTCTTT	CASSVEGGNTEAFF
-	TRBV19	TRBJ2-7	TRBD1	TGTGCCAGTAGTATAGCCGGGACAGGGGGCTACGAGCAGTACTTC	CASSIAGTGGYEQYF
-	TRBV11-2	TRBJ1-2	-	TGTGCCAGCAGCTCGACGGGAGGCTATGGCTACACCTTC	CASSSTGGYGYTF
once	TRBV28	TRBJ2-5	TRBD1	TGTGCCAGCAGACGCAGGGGGCTAGGGGAGACCCAGTACTTC	CASRRRGLGETQYF
-	TRBV19	TRBJ1-5	TRBD1	TGTGCCAGTAGTACAACAGGGGGCGGGCAGCCCCAGCATTTT	CASSTTGGGQPQHF
-	TRBV27	TRBJ1-5	-	TGTGCCAGCAGCCACTCAGGGGCAGGTCAGCCCCAGCATTTT	CASSHSGAGQPQHF
-	TRBV19	TRBJ1-5	-	TGTGCCAGTAGTATTCAGGGGCAAGGTCAGCCCCAGCATTTT	CASSIQGQGQPQHF
-	TRBV7-9	TRBJ1-1	-	TGTGCCAGCAGGGGGCCCGTTTTTATGAACACTGAAGCTTTCTTT	CASRGPVFMNTEAFF
-	TRBV10-3	TRBJ1-2	-	TGTGCCATCAGTGTGGGGGCGCAAGGCTACACCTTC	CAISVGAQGYTF
-	TRBV19	TRBJ1-5	TRBD1	TGTGCCAGTAGTATTCGACAGGGGGTTCAGCCCCAGCATTTT	CASSIRQGVQPQHF
-	TRBV28	TRBJ1-2	TRBD1	TGTGCCAGCAGTTGGTGGGACAGGGGGCAAGGTGGCTACACCTTC	CASSWWDRGQGGYTF
-	TRBV30	TRBJ2-3	-	TGTGCCTGGAGTGTATCCGGCACAGATACGCAGTATTTT	CAWSVSGTDTQYF
once	TRBV10-2	TRBJ2-3	TRBD2	TGCGCCAGCAGGGAAGCGGGAGGGCCGAATACGCAGTATTTT	CASREAGGPNTQYF
-	TRBV7-3	TRBJ2-3	-	TGTGCCAGCAGCTTATCACACAGCACAGATACGCAGTATTTT	CASSLSHSTDTQYF
few	TRBV2	TRBJ1-4	-	TGTGCCAGCGTCAGGGGTCCGAATGAAAAACTGTTTTTT	CASVRGPNEKLFF
few	TRBV12-5	TRBJ1-1	TRBD1	TGTGCTAGTGGACCGGACAGGAGAAACACTGAAGCTTTCTTT	CASGPDRRNTEAFF
-	TRBV15	TRBJ2-3	TRBD2	TGTGCCACCAGCGGTTGGACTAGCGGGCCGAGCACAGATACGCAGTATTTT	CATSGWTSGPSTDTQYF
-	TRBV10-1	TRBJ2-2	-	TGCGCCAGCAGCCCGGGACTCCGGGAAACCGGGGAGCTGTTTTTT	CASSPGLRETGELFF
once	TRBV9	TRBJ2-3	TRBD2	TGTGCCAGCAGCGTAGATACGGGACTAGCGGGCCTCACAGATACGCAGTATTTT	CASSVDTGLAGLTDTQYF
-	TRBV11-3	TRBJ2-2	-	TGTGCCAGCAGCTTAACCACGGCGAACACCGGGGAGCTGTTTTTT	CASSLTTANTGELFF
-	TRBV14	TRBJ1-3	-	TGTGCCAGCAGCCAAGGGACAGCGAACACCATATATTTT	CASSQGTANTIYF
-	TRBV5-1	TRBJ2-7	-	TGCGCCAGCAGCTTGCCCAGTTCCTACGAGCAGTACTTC	CASSLPSSYEQYF
few	TRBV4-1	TRBJ1-1	-	TGCGCCAGCAGCCAAGATGAGATATCGCCAGCTTTCTTT	CASSQDEISPAFF
-	TRBV25-1	TRBJ2-1	TRBD2	TGTGCCAGCAGTCCTCGGGCAGCGGGAGATGGCTATGAGCAGTTCTTC	CASSPRAAGDGYEQFF
-	TRBV19	TRBJ2-5	TRBD2	TGTGCCAGTAGTGGGGGGGGATTGAGGGAGACCCAGTACTTC	CASSGGGLRETQYF
-	TRBV11-2	TRBJ2-1	TRBD2	TGTGCCAGCAGCTTACCGGGACTAGTTAATGAGCAGTTCTTC	CASSLPGLVNEQFF
-	TRBV19	TRBJ1-2	TRBD1	TGTGCCATTTGGACAGGTAACGCGGAGGGCTACACCTTC	CAIWTGNAEGYTF
-	TRBV18	TRBJ2-7	-	TGTGCCAGCTCACCACCGGAAGGCGGGGAGCTCCCCTACGAGCAGTACTTC	CASSPPEGGELPYEQYF
-	TRBV6-5	TRBJ1-4	-	TGTGCCAGCAGGGACAGTGATTATGAAAAACTGTTTTTT	CASRDSDYEKLFF
-	TRBV7-2	TRBJ2-1	TRBD2	TGTGCCAGCAGCCCTTGGACTAGCGGGGGCAATGAGCAGTTCTTC	CASSPWTSGGNEQFF
-	TRBV15	TRBJ2-4	TRBD2	TGTGCCACCAGCACGGATGCGGGAGTGGACATTCAGTACTTC	CATSTDAGVDIQYF
-	TRBV6-5	TRBJ2-3	TRBD1	TGTGCCAGCAGCGACAGGGGTCGATTGGATACGCAGTATTTT	CASSDRGRLDTQYF
-	TRBV7-9	TRBJ1-5	-	TGTGCCAGCAGCTTAGCGCAAGGAGAGCTGTCAGCCCAGCATTTT	CASSLAQGELSAQHF
-	TRBV5-4	TRBJ2-1	-	TGTGCCAGCAGTTCTGTTTCCTACAATGAGCAGTTCTTC	CASSSVSYNEQFF